This T cell receptor (beta chain) was retrieved from a study of shared T cell receptors in the human thymus. The table came from immunoSEQ multiplex PCR; TCRdb's copy has only in-frame clones and leaves some out. The sample yields approximately 660,000 clones, roughly 90% seen once. The V gene's germline CDR1 is GTSNPN and CDR2 SVGIG (reference sequence). The V gene end was trimmed by 2 bases and the J gene end by 1 base; junction bases not matched to a gene: 11. This CDR3 has 16 residues. The same sample was also studied in work on human thymus T cells. That study reports: Corrective heart surgery yielded resections, and these provided the thymus tissue. Thymic TCR repertoires of unrelated people reportedly overlapped highly.

The clonotype comes from a boy under three years old with a congenital heart defect. This rearrangement joins TRBV30 to TRBJ2-7; 7 bases align to TRBD2. The sequenced sample was thymocytes. The CDR3 loop is CAWSWGMAGDSYEQYF. The CDR3 region has the DNA TGTGCCTGGAGTTGGGGGATGGCGGGAGATTCCTACGAGCAGTACTTC. The full variable domain, rest sourced from reference TRBV30 and TRBJ2-7, is SQTIHQWPATLVQPVGSPLSLECTVEGTSNPNLYWYRQAAGRGLQLLFYSVGIGQISSEVPQNLSASRPQDRQFILSSKKLLLSDSGFYLCAWSWGMAGDSYEQYFGPGTRLTVT.